This T cell receptor beta chain is from a study of shared clonotypes between healthy human individuals (dated by TCRdb to the early 2020s). Study-level background: The cohort comprised a couple of women and a few men aged 18 to 49 years. For each donor, CD4 naive and CD4 memory were each given three plates, CD8 naive was given two plates, and CD8 memory was given one plate. The study deeply sequenced blood TCR repertoires of about 5 healthy adults to estimate repertoire size and the extent of clonotype sharing between individuals. To increase sequencing depth and limit assay-specific biases, different laboratories used diverse techniques to prepare libraries and sequence TCR repertoires. Leukapheresis yielded between about 0.94 and 9 billion PBMCs per donor. Summary of the overall study and its limitations: Sampling was restricted to blood, and TCR repertoires in tissue are likely to differ from TCR repertoires in blood. The genetic and exposure-history diversity represented was limited by the small number of donors. Sharing across a handful of donors was observed for around 4.8% of naive CD4, 3.5% of naive CD8, 2.3% of memory CD4, and about 0.4% of memory CD8 clonotypes. Naive subsets generally had larger estimated clonotype richness than memory subsets. Clonotypes shared by all four sorted-subset donors showed higher generation probabilities than non-shared clonotypes. Incomplete sequencing was indicated by rarefaction of sorted-subset datasets, despite the large sequencing depth. Based on pairwise subsampling, the degree of clonotype sharing among donors was expected to be affected by sequencing depth.

Comments on this clone: Its antigen has not been determined. No quality values exist for individual bases; no much larger clone is one base distant.

Healthy HIV-negative adults with no recently reported acute infections or vaccinations were included as donors. Only Caucasian adults living in Nashville, Tennessee, USA were represented among the donors. Magnetic negative selection was used to enrich CD4+ T cells, after which naive cells were positively selected on CD45RA and the negative fraction became the memory subset. After blood collection by leukapheresis, PBMCs were isolated using Ficoll-Histopaque density gradient centrifugation and then cryopreserved in the vapor phase of liquid nitrogen. Analytical flow cytometry was used to check the purity and quantity of every magnetically sorted T cell population. Each sorted fraction had its genomic DNA isolated and then quantified by UV absorbance on a Nanodrop 2000c. The germline V gene sets CDR1 to LGHNA and CDR2 to YNFKEQ. V is pruned by 8 bases and J by 7 bases, leaving 8 bases of the junction without a gene match. The CDR3 runs 14 residues from the cysteine to the phenylalanine. Left in the record is the CDR3 DNA by itself, 42 bases read in frame from the first base.

TCR CDR3 regions were amplified from genomic DNA by multiplex PCR using the deep immunoSEQ assay. Genomic DNA extracted from each cell subset was distributed evenly over all wells of several immunoSEQ 96-well plates, and each plate served as one replicate. For sorted subsets, each replicate PCR was loaded with roughly 200 ng genomic DNA, equivalent to approximately 33,000 T cell genomes. Purified libraries were quantified with a Qubit 3.0 fluorometer, sized on a Bioanalyzer 2100, and re-quantified with the KAPA Library Quantification kit. Every immunoSEQ 96-well plate was sequenced on a dedicated single-read 150-cycle Illumina NextSeq 550 flow cell. The study's processing was this. Because the immunoSEQ output held only junctional sequences and lacked quality scores, the filtering could not match the filtering applied to full-length reads. Sequences were annotated with PyIR, a Python wrapper for IgBLAST v1.9, and V/J genes and CDR3 were assigned using IMGT germline references. Reads were removed for weak V/J assignments (E-value above 1e-6), missing CDR3, stop codons, out-of-frame junctions, or ambiguous translated residues. V3J clonotypes were defined as sequences sharing the same inferred V gene, J gene, and CDR3 amino acid sequence. Percentage overlap between repertoires was computed as shared unique clonotypes divided by the size of the smaller repertoire. Repertoire richness was assessed with RTK rarefaction, the Chao1 estimator, and Recon v2.1 estimates of unobserved clonotypes. For all TCRbeta clonotypes obtained by the gDNA method from four donors, generation probabilities were computed with OLGA. The clones in this table, taken by TCRdb from immuneACCESS, are in-frame only. Not every clone is retained; where verified, under half of the shortfall comes from an unresolved V gene, and the cause of the rest is unknown. The DNA was the basis for D and trimming; V, J and clone size are from that table. A total of about 1.4 million clones appear in this sample, approximately 96% of them only once. Of the sample, roughly 1.2% falls within the top ten clones.

This clonotype was sampled from a man under 40 in good health. The material sequenced was naive CD4+ T cells sorted from blood. Reading the label with the study, this specimen's cell subset or site is: CD45RA+ positively selected. The chain is made from TRBV4-2 and TRBJ1-4, and TRBD1 matches 9 of the central bases. CDR3 sequence: CASRGQGRIEKLFF. The DNA sequence is given as TGTGCCAGCCGGGGACAGGGAAGGATTGAAAAACTGTTTTTT.